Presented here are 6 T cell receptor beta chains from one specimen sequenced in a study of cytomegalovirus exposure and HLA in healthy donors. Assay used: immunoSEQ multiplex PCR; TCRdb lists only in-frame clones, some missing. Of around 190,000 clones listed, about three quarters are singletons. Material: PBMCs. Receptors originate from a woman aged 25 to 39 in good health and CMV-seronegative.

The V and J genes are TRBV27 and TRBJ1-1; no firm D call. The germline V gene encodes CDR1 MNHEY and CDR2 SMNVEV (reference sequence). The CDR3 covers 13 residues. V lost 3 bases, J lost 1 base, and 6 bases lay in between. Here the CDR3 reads CASSFRGNTEAFF. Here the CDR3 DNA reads TGTGCCAGCAGTTTCCGGGGGAACACTGAAGCTTTCTTT.

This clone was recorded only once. CDR3 DNA: TGTGCCAGCAGCTCTCCCCCGGGGGGGTTGAACACTGAAGCTTTCTTT. Translating gives CASSSPPGGLNTEAFF. The chain carries TRBV7-9 and TRBJ1-1; a possible D gene is TRBD1 (5 bases). From germline, CDR1 is SEHNR and CDR2 FQNEAQ (reference sequence). The V gene lost 4 bases and the J gene lost 0 bases, with 15 bases spanning the gap. This CDR3 region has 16 residues.

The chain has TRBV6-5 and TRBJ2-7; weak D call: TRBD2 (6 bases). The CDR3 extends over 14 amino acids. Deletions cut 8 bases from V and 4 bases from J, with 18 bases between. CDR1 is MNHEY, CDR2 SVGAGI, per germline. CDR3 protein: CASGLGGVRYEQYF. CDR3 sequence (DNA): TGTGCCAGCGGGTTGGGGGGAGTAAGGTACGAGCAGTACTTC.

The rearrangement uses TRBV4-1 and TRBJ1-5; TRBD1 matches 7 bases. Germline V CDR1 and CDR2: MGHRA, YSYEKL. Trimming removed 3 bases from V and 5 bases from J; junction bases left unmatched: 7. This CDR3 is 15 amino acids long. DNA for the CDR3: TGCGCCAGCAGCCATATAGACAGGGACTATCAGCCCCAGCATTTT. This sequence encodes CASSHIDRDYQPQHF.

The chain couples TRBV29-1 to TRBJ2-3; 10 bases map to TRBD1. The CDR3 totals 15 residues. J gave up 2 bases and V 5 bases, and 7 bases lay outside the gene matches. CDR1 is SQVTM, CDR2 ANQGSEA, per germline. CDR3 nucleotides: TGCAGCGTTAGAAGGACAGGGGGTCCCACAGATACGCAGTATTTT. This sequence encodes CSVRRTGGPTDTQYF.

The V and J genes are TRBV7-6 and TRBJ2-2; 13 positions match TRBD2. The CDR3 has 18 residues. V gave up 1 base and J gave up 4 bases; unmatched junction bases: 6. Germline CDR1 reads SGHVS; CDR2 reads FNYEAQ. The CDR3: CASSLGTSGSGGTGELFF. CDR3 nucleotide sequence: TGTGCCAGCAGCTTAGGGACTAGCGGGAGTGGTGGCACCGGGGAGCTGTTTTTT.